The entry that follows covers one TCR beta chain sequence. The antigen is not known. TCRdb keeps only in-frame clones here, not all; method: immunoSEQ multiplex PCR. The table has tens of thousands of clones, more than 60% seen once. Patient tissue came from resections in Japan or China, 2014–2017. After pathologic assessment, macro-dissection selected premalignant or tumor cells for extraction. This entry comes from a study of immune evolution from preneoplasia to lung adenocarcinoma. Study at large: HLA loss of heterozygosity: approximately 7.5% AIS, about 15% MIA, more than 25% ADC, none AAH.

Study-wide findings and caveats: Clonality was highest in normal lung, lower in later-stage lesions apparently.

The CDR3 sequence is 16 residues long. Germline V gives CDR1 SGDLS, CDR2 YYNGEE. Trimming at V came to 2 bases and at J to 2 bases, leaving 3 bases not matched to a gene. Specimen: FFPE invasive lung adenocarcinoma tissue. The V and J genes are TRBV9 and TRBJ2-3; 12 bases match TRBD2. The receptor was derived from a person in their sixties or seventies with lung adenocarcinoma. CDR3 nucleotides: TGTGCCAGCAGCGTCGGGACTAGCGGGTACACAGATACGCAGTATTTT. This encodes CASSVGTSGYTDTQYF.